These T cell receptor beta chains were read from a single sample in a study of control samples from healthy donors and cancer patients. Sequenced by immunoSEQ multiplex PCR; TCRdb stores in-frame clones only, minus some. The table has 82,000 or so clones, about 93% seen once; the top ten hold 4.5% to 5.5%. The specimen was blood. These receptors were obtained from a woman in her late teens or twenties in good health. Each CDR3 is given with its conserved first and last residue.

V,CDR3
TRBV27,CASSLEVQVSYNEQFF
TRBV6-1,CASSEQGASSSGNTIYF
TRBV2,CASVRELSAGETQYF
TRBV28,CASSFGLANEKLFF
TRBV5-4,CATAVRGGDQETQYF
TRBV7-2,CASTLRSVSSSYNEQFF
TRBV16,CASSLTSAQETQYF
TRBV28,CASSFVGRQAETQYF
TRBV6-6,CASSYGGLDGNQPQHF
TRBV19,CASRLNTEAFF
TRBV11-2,CASSHRTRDRQETQYF
TRBV6-1,CASSENRAKETQYF
TRBV5-1,CASSFWDSNTGELFF
TRBV7-2,CASSLTGPINQPQHF